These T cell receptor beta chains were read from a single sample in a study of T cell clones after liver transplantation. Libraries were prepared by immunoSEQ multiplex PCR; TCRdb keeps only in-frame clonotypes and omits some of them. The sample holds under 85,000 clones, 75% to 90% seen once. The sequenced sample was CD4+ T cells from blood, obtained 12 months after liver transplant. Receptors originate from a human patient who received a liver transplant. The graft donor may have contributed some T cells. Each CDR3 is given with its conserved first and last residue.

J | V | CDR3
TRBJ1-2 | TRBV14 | CASSRDANYGYTF
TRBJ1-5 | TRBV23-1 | CASSQVATGPRQPQHF
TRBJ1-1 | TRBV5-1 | CASSQQGLNTEAFF
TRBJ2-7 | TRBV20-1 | CSAKDRVEQYF
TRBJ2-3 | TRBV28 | CASSPSRGIDTQYF
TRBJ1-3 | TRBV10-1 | CASSEGPASGNTIYF
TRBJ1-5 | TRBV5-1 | CASSLEGTSNQPQHF
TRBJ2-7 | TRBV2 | CASRVGTASYEQYF
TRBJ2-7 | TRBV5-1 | CASSRDGYYEQYF
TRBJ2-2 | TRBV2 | CASIRDVVPGELFF
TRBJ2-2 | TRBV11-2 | CASSSPVYTGELFF
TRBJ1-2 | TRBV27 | CASSSLWLVDRESYGYTF
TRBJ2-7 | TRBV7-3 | CASSLPGLTVSVEQYF
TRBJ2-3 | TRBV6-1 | CASSETAGGSTDTQYF
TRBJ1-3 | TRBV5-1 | CASAHGSGNTIYF
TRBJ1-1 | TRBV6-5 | CASKNRANTEAFF
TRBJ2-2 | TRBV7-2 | CASSLAGGLTGELFF
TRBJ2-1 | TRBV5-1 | CASSAGQGSYNEQFF
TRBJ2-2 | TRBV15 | CATSRDARGTGELFF
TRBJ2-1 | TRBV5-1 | CASSLGLAGGPLDEQFF
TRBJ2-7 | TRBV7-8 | CASSTGRAYEQYF
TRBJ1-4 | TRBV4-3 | CASSRGTTGNEKLFF
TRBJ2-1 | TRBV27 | CASSSPGNEQFF
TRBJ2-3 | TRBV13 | CASSPLLGTESTDTQYF
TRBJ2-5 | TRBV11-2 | CASSPRPVETQYF
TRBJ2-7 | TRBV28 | CASRGQGARREGAPSYEQYF
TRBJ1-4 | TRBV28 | CASSSRDLNEKLFF
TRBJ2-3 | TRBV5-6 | CASSLVQSPWYF
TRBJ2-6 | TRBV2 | CASTPPTGLPSGANVLTF